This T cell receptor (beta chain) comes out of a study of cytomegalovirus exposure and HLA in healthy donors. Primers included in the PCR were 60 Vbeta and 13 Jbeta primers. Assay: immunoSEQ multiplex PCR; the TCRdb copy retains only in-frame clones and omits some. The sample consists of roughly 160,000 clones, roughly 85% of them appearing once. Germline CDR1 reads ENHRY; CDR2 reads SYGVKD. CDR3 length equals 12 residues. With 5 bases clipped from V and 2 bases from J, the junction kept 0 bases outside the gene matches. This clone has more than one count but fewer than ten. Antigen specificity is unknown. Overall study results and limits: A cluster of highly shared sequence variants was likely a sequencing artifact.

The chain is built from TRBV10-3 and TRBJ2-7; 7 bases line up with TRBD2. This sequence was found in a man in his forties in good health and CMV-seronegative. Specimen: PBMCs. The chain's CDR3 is CAISSGAYEQYF. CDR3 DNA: TGTGCCATCAGTAGCGGGGCCTACGAGCAGTACTTC.